This T cell receptor beta chain was recorded in a study of T cell responses to AZD1222 COVID-19 vaccine. General study findings and limits: Most donors were white British and more were female, and clonal diversity was possibly underestimated. Of the AZD1222 recipients, only 5 to 7 were seropositive at baseline. Nearly half of spike-specific TCRs reportedly target variant regions that are unmutated in the B.1.351 and B.1.1.7 variants. CD4 TCRs covered the whole spike, strongest at regions 160-218 and 743-854.

A remark on this clone: Its antigen is still unknown.

Assay used: immunoSEQ multiplex PCR; TCRdb lists only in-frame clones, some missing. The sample lists roughly 200,000 clones; 80% to 90% were seen once. This TCR came from an adult in good health. Material: peripheral blood, obtained on day 0 of AZD1222 vaccination.

Written as DNA, the CDR3 is TGTGCCTGGAGTCCCAGGACCGAACGGGTGCGAGGCGAGCAGTACTTC. Its translation is CAWSPRTERVRGEQYF. This sequence joins TRBV30 and TRBJ2-7; D gene unclear. Trimming took off 2 bases at V and 6 bases at J, with 23 bases between the two ends. Germline CDR1 and CDR2: GTSNPN and SVGIG (reference sequence). The CDR3 has 16 amino acids. Full variable domain (rest looked up from reference TRBV30 and TRBJ2-7): SQTIHQWPATLVQPVGSPLSLECTVEGTSNPNLYWYRQAAGRGLQLLFYSVGIGQISSEVPQNLSASRPQDRQFILSSKKLLLSDSGFYLCAWSPRTERVRGEQYFGPGTRLTVT.